This entry is about one T cell receptor (beta chain). Profiling relied on immunoSEQ multiplex PCR, and the TCRdb table lists in-frame clones only, not all of them. The table has 72,000 or so clones, about nine tenths seen once; the top ten hold more than 2.5%. CDR1 SGDLS and CDR2 YYNGEE come from the germline V gene. Germline trimming cut 0 bases from V and 7 bases from J; bases unmatched to any gene: 5. This CDR3 region has 14 residues. These data belong to a study of neoadjuvant anti-PD-1 for oral cavity cancer. Time point noted: after neoadjuvant nivolumab, at surgical resection. Patients had newly diagnosed, untreated stage II-IVA oral cavity squamous cell carcinoma.

The clonotype was recovered from a person aged 40 to 85 with oral cavity squamous cell carcinoma. Specimen: PBMCs, collected after nivolumab (anti-PD-1) treatment. This rearrangement joins TRBV9 to TRBJ2-7, with 9 bases lining up with TRBD1. CDR3 sequence: CASSVGDRAREQYF. The CDR3 DNA is TGTGCCAGCAGCGTAGGGGACAGGGCTCGGGAGCAGTACTTC.